Listed here are 20 T cell receptor beta chains from one sample, sequenced in a study of PD-1 blockade in classical Hodgkin lymphoma. Sequenced by immunoSEQ multiplex PCR; TCRdb stores in-frame clones only, minus some. Altogether around 23,000 clones are present, roughly four fifths being singletons, with the ten largest covering roughly 6%. Indicated time point: cycle 4 day 1 (C4D1), after more than five weeks of nivolumab. All patients experienced relapse after autologous stem cell transplantation, and brentuximab vedotin exposure was variable. Here the sequenced sample was peripheral blood mononuclear cells (PBMCs), taken before the fourth cycle of nivolumab. The receptors derive from a human donor with classical Hodgkin lymphoma.

This chain uses TRBV6-5 with TRBJ1-5, with D possibly TRBD1 on 6 matching bases. This CDR3 region has 14 residues. From germline, CDR1 is MNHEY and CDR2 SVGAGI. Deletions cut 5 bases from V and 3 bases from J, with 11 bases between. The CDR3 spells CASSPTGPNQPQHF. The CDR3 DNA reads as TGTGCCAGCAGTCCGACAGGCCCCAATCAGCCCCAGCATTTT.

V gene TRBV27 combines with J gene TRBJ2-7; 8 bases are a match to TRBD1. The V gene end was trimmed by 2 bases and the J gene end by 3 bases; junction bases not matched to a gene: 6. Germline CDR1 reads MNHEY; CDR2 reads SMNVEV (reference sequence). The CDR3 loop spans 15 amino acids. CDR3 protein: CASSLGTGGDYEQYF. CDR3 nucleotides: TGTGCCAGCAGTTTAGGTACAGGGGGAGACTACGAGCAGTACTTC.

This clone occurred a few times. The rearrangement links TRBV5-6 to TRBJ2-6; the D gene is possibly TRBD1 (7 bases). The CDR3 is made up of 16 amino acids. CDR1 and CDR2 (germline): SGHDT, YYEEEE. The ends were cut back, 4 bases at V and 0 bases at J, with 11 bases in the middle. The CDR3 DNA sequence: TGTGCCAGCAGCGGAGGGACAGACTCTGGGGCCAACGTCCTGACTTTC. Translated: CASSGGTDSGANVLTF.

This chain joins TRBV4-2 and TRBJ2-7; D uncertain. Germline V CDR1 and CDR2: LGHNA, YNFKEQ. The CDR3 is 15 residues long. V was trimmed by 0 bases and J by 3 bases, leaving 12 bases between them. Here the CDR3 DNA reads TGTGCCAGCAGCCAAGATTCCGGCGGCGGCTACGAGCAGTACTTC. Its protein is CASSQDSGGGYEQYF.

The chain recombines TRBV18 with TRBJ1-1; 7 positions agree with TRBD1. This CDR3 region has 14 residues. Germline-derived CDR1 and CDR2 are KGHSH and LQKENI. Trimming cost V 4 bases and J 3 bases; bases outside gene matches: 5. In nucleotides, the CDR3 is TGTGCCAGCTCACAAAGGGGGCGGGACACTGAAGCTTTCTTT. It codes for CASSQRGRDTEAFF.

The chain combines TRBV11-2 with TRBJ2-1; tentatively, D is TRBD2 (6 bases). CDR3 size: 13 residues. V lost 4 bases and J lost 7, with 11 bases in between. CDR1 and CDR2 from the germline V gene are SGHAT and FQNNGV. The CDR3 region has the DNA TGTGCCAGCAGCTGGGGACTCGCAAATGAGCAGTTCTTC. Translated, it gives CASSWGLANEQFF.

The genes are TRBV6-4 and TRBJ2-2; no clear D gene. The V and J ends lost 6 bases and 7 bases respectively, with 9 bases between them. The CDR3 extends over 12 amino acids. Germline V gene data show CDR1 as MRHNA and CDR2 as SNTAGT. The CDR3 loop is CASSLLGGELFF. The CDR3 DNA reads TGTGCCAGCAGCCTTTTGGGCGGGGAGCTGTTTTTT.

CDR3 amino acids: CASSRRGEQYF. Here the CDR3 DNA reads TGTGCCAGCAGTCGGAGGGGCGAGCAGTACTTC. This chain connects TRBV2 to TRBJ2-7; D possibly corresponds to TRBD2 (6 bases). The V end lost 5 bases, the J end lost 6 bases, and 8 bases lay between the germline ends. The length of the CDR3 is 11 residues. Germline assignment: CDR1 SNHLY and CDR2 FYNNEI.

About this clone itself: The junction shows a germline mismatch at one end, possibly a read error. V gene TRBV13 combines with J gene TRBJ2-1, with 10 bases matching TRBD2. Germline values: CDR1 PRHDT, CDR2 FYEKMQ (reference sequence). The CDR3 is made up of 16 amino acids. CDR3 residues: CAGSPTGTSAYNEQFF. As DNA, the CDR3 is TGTGCCGGCAGCCCAACCGGGACTAGCGCCTACAATGAGCAGTTCTTC.

The chain couples TRBV30 to TRBJ1-5; tentative D call: TRBD1 (5 bases). Germline values: CDR1 GTSNPN, CDR2 SVGIG (reference sequence). This CDR3 region has 15 residues. V was pared by 1 base and J by 5 bases, with 15 bases between. This CDR3 reads CAWSGGGGSYQPQHF. The DNA for the CDR3 is TGTGCCTGGAGTGGGGGGGGAGGTTCCTATCAGCCCCAGCATTTT.

The CDR3 DNA follows: TGTGCCAGCAGTTCTACAGGGGGCGAAAGGTACGAGCAGTACTTC. Its translation: CASSSTGGERYEQYF. The rearrangement links TRBV27 to TRBJ2-7; 9 bases agree with TRBD1. CDR1 is MNHEY, CDR2 SMNVEV, per germline (reference sequence). The CDR3 length is 15 residues. Germline trimming cut 4 bases from V and 4 bases from J; bases unmatched to any gene: 8.

This chain connects TRBV4-2 to TRBJ1-5, with 10 bases aligning to TRBD1. V gave up 2 bases and J gave up 5 bases; unmatched junction bases: 6. This CDR3 is 16 amino acids long. Germline V lookup: CDR1 LGHNA, CDR2 YNFKEQ. The CDR3 is CASSQSYGTGDQPQHF. CDR3 sequence (DNA): TGTGCCAGCAGCCAAAGTTATGGGACAGGGGATCAGCCCCAGCATTTT.

The chain couples TRBV5-1 to TRBJ1-1, with D unresolved. Between the trimmed V and J ends, which lost 5 bases and 3 bases, there was a span of 5 bases. Per the germline V gene, CDR1 is SGHRS and CDR2 is YFSETQ. This CDR3 region has 11 residues. The CDR3 DNA follows: TGCGCCAGCAGTGCCGACACTGAAGCTTTCTTT. Protein: CASSADTEAFF.

The chain carries TRBV27 and TRBJ2-7, with 7 bases identical to TRBD1. The CDR3 runs to 13 residues. The germline CDR1 and CDR2 sequences are MNHEY and SMNVEV (reference sequence). V gave up 1 base and J gave up 5 bases; unmatched junction bases: 2. This CDR3 reads CASSLFTGDEQYF. The CDR3 DNA follows: TGTGCCAGCAGTTTATTTACAGGGGACGAGCAGTACTTC.

The chain links TRBV7-9 to TRBJ2-3; D unresolved. The CDR3 has 15 amino acids. Germline lookup yields CDR1 SEHNR and CDR2 FQNEAQ (reference sequence). V lost 1 base and J 0 bases, leaving 8 bases between the germline ends. CDR3 DNA: TGTGCCAGCAGCTTAGGAACCCGGAGCACAGATACGCAGTATTTT. This codes for CASSLGTRSTDTQYF.

The chain is built from TRBV4-1 and TRBJ2-5; D is possibly TRBD1 or TRBD2 (6 bases each). Trimming pared 0 bases from V and 4 bases from J, leaving 9 bases between. CDR3 length: 14 residues. The germline V gene has CDR1 MGHRA and CDR2 YSYEKL. In DNA, the CDR3 is TGCGCCAGCAGCCAAGAAACGGGGGCAGAGACCCAGTACTTC. It specifies CASSQETGAETQYF.

This rearrangement joins TRBV5-1 to TRBJ2-5; D gene unclear. V was clipped by 4 bases and J by 5 bases, with 15 bases between them. Germline CDR1 reads SGHRS; CDR2 reads YFSETQ. The CDR3 is 14 amino acids. The chain's CDR3 is CASSPWMVGETQYF. The CDR3 nucleotides are TGCGCCAGCAGCCCTTGGATGGTAGGGGAGACCCAGTACTTC.

The chain is built from TRBV4-3 and TRBJ2-7; D possibly corresponds to TRBD1 (5 bases). This CDR3 region has 15 residues. Trimming stripped 0 bases from V and 3 bases from J, with 12 bases between. Germline values: CDR1 LGHNA, CDR2 YSLEER. In nucleotides, the CDR3 is TGCGCCAGCAGCCAAGAAGCAGGGTCCAGCTACGAGCAGTACTTC. This gives the protein CASSQEAGSSYEQYF.

This clone turned up a few times. This chain joins TRBV19 and TRBJ1-1; 7 bases fit TRBD1. This CDR3 is 15 amino acids long. Trimming removed 4 bases from V and 0 bases from J; junction bases left unmatched: 5. Germline V gives CDR1 LNHDA, CDR2 SQIVND (reference sequence). The CDR3 loop reads CASSRGTVMNTEAFF. Written as DNA, the CDR3 is TGTGCCAGTAGTAGGGGGACAGTAATGAACACTGAAGCTTTCTTT.

This clone was recorded a few times. The chain joins TRBV6-1 to TRBJ1-1, with a possible D match to TRBD1 (5 bases). The CDR3 has 16 amino acids. Germline CDR1 reads MNHNS; CDR2 reads SASEGT. V gave up 4 bases and J gave up 1 base, with 16 bases separating them. CDR3 loop: CASSATWGGENTEAFF. The CDR3 DNA reads TGTGCCAGCAGTGCAACCTGGGGGGGAGAGAACACTGAAGCTTTCTTT.